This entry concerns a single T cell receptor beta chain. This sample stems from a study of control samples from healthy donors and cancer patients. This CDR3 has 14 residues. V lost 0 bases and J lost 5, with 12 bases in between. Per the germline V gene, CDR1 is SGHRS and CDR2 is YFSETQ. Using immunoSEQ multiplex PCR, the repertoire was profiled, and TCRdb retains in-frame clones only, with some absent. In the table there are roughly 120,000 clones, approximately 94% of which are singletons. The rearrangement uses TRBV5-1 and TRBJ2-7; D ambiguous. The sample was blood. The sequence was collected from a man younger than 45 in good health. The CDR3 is CASSLGLAGDEQYF. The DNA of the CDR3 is TGCGCCAGCAGCTTGGGCCTCGCCGGTGACGAGCAGTACTTC.